The source of this T cell receptor beta chain is a study of T-cell reconstitution after alpha-beta-depleted transplantation in children. Broader study findings: At one year after transplant, newly produced T cells mostly accounted for T-cell counts and diversity.

This clonotype occurred a few times. What it binds is unknown. Researchers prepared the TCRbeta library using unique molecular identifiers, the study reports. TCRdb ran MiXCR on the PCR reads and lists one entry per CDR3 protein. Of around 700,000 distinct CDR3 sequences listed, approximately 14% are singletons. V was trimmed by 2 bases and J by 8 bases, leaving 13 bases between them. Germline V CDR1 and CDR2: MNHNS, SASEGT. This CDR3 has 13 amino acids. Sequenced material: PBMCs, taken before TCRalphabeta/CD19-depleted stem cell transplant. The chain links TRBV6-1 to TRBJ2-7, with D unclear. The clonotype comes from a girl aged 2 to 9 with congenital amegakaryocytic thrombocytopenia, due to receive a stem cell transplant. The CDR3 loop is CASSEILGRKQYF. In DNA, the CDR3 is TGTGCCAGCAGTGAAATCCTTGGCCGAAAGCAGTACTTC.